This T cell receptor (beta chain) was retrieved from a study of blood T cell repertoires in COVID-19. Overall study: The origin of the acute and convalescent COVID-19 samples was the United States, Italy and Spain. Sample material is recorded as cDNA or gDNA derived from T cells, B-cell-depleted T cells, or PBMCs.

The V and J ends lost 1 base and 0 bases respectively, with 9 bases between them. CDR3 length: 15 amino acids. The germline V gene has CDR1 MGHRA and CDR2 YSYEKL. Data came from immunoSEQ multiplex PCR; TCRdb stores just in-frame clones and leaves some out. The sample holds roughly 50,000 clones, roughly 76% seen once. Sequencing was done on a sample of peripheral blood. The rearrangement joins TRBV4-1 to TRBJ1-1; D gene ambiguous. This TCR derives from a woman between 55 and 75 years old with acute or convalescent COVID-19. The CDR3 DNA sequence: TGCGCCAGCAGCCAAGTCGGGGTTATGAACACTGAAGCTTTCTTT. Translating it yields CASSQVGVMNTEAFF.